This T cell receptor beta chain was identified in a study of OX40 agonist ivuxolimab in advanced cancers. For the study in its entirety: Ivuxolimab, which targeted the costimulatory receptor OX40 (CD134), was an agonistic, fully human IgG2 monoclonal antibody. Prior anti-PD-1, anti-PD-L1 or anti-CTLA-4 therapy was permitted, and checkpoint inhibitors had been received by around 39% of dose-escalation patients. The paper reports the monotherapy dose-escalation portion (N of about 50 patients) of the phase I ivuxolimab trial. Among the 52 dose-escalation patients, some 19 had hepatocellular carcinoma, approximately 15 melanoma, 9 renal cell carcinoma and 9 head and neck cancer. Intravenous ivuxolimab was administered to patients every 2 weeks at six dose levels: 0.01, 0.1, 0.3, 1.5, 3 and 10 mg/kg. Partial responses occurred in three dose-escalation patients: two with cutaneous melanoma and one with hepatocellular carcinoma. In the dose-escalation cohort, around 80% of patients were male, and the mean age was around 60 years with a range of roughly 23 to 79. Peripheral TCRbeta sequencing was intended to test whether TCR sequence diversity was altered and clonal T-cell expansion was caused by ivuxolimab.

Many counts were recorded for this clone. Its antigen is not yet known. Base qualities are not recorded, but no much larger clone differs from it by a single base. For sequencing of the TCRbeta CDR3 region, genomic DNA was extracted from the sorted cells. The immunoSEQ Assay was used to sequence the TCRbeta CDR3 regions. TCRdb mirrors the immuneACCESS table, restricted to in-frame sequences. Some clones are absent from its copies; in checked studies, under half trace to an unresolved V gene, and the reason for the others is unknown. Recorded for this sample are around 70,000 clones; less than 90% of them occurred a single time. Jointly, the top ten make up about 2.5% of the sample. Study-level results and caveats: In the 0.1-3.0 mg/kg groups, partial responders had among the lowest normalized peripheral clonal expansion, particularly in CD8+ T cells. At doses of 0.1 to 3.0 mg/kg, clonal expansion of both CD4+ and CD8+ blood T cells was observed from baseline to week 6. After ivuxolimab, expanded clones were on average more numerous among CD8+ T cells than among CD4+ T cells. Which antigens the clonally expanded peripheral T cells were specific for was not determined. Low levels of normalized T-cell clonal expansion were also seen in some nonresponding patients.

The CDR3 measures 13 amino acids from cysteine to phenylalanine. Only CDR3 DNA remains: 39 bases, in frame from the first base. A distance of 14 bases separates the germline ends of V and J, which lose 9 bases and 2 bases respectively. CDR1 and CDR2, looked up from the germline V gene (reference sequence), are SGHAT and FQDESV. The trial excluded patients who had a history of autoimmune disease or were on systemic immunosuppression. Peripheral blood for TCR sequencing was collected from all dose cohorts at baseline, on cycle 4 day 1, and on cycle 7 day 1. The samples were taken from a phase I, first-in-human, multicenter, open-label dose-escalation trial of ivuxolimab. Adults with locally advanced or metastatic head and neck squamous cell, hepatocellular, melanoma or renal cell carcinoma were enrolled in the trial. Before TCR sequencing, CD4+ T cells and CD8+ T cells were sorted from peripheral blood as separate populations.

Here the chain combines TRBV11-1 and TRBJ2-7; the D segment could be TRBD1, given 5 matching bases. The sequence derives from an adult with an advanced solid tumor such as melanoma, head and neck, liver or kidney cancer. Source: CD4+ or CD8+ T cells sorted from blood, taken in a trial of the OX40 agonist ivuxolimab. The CDR3 in this case is CARTVGRTYEQYF. The sequence in DNA is TGTGCCAGGACAGTAGGGCGAACCTACGAGCAGTACTTC.